This passage covers 27 T cell receptor beta chains from one sample sequenced in a study of cytomegalovirus exposure and HLA in healthy donors. The study ran its PCR with 60 Vbeta and 13 Jbeta primers. Generated by immunoSEQ multiplex PCR, the TCRdb table keeps only in-frame clones and is missing some. The sample includes 200,000 to 250,000 clones. The sample taken for sequencing was PBMCs. The receptors stem from a woman in her twenties or thirties in good health and CMV-seropositive.

The chain recombines TRBV11-3 with TRBJ2-3, with D possibly being TRBD2 (6 bases). V was shortened by 3 bases and J by 1 base, with 11 bases between the two germline ends. This CDR3 contains 15 residues. In germline, CDR1 is SGHNT, CDR2 YENEEA. DNA of the CDR3: TGTGCCAGCAGCTTGGGAGGATCCCGCACAGATACGCAGTATTTT. Encoded protein: CASSLGGSRTDTQYF.

The chain uses TRBV18 and TRBJ2-1; possible D gene TRBD2, 5 bases. Germline V gene lookup returns CDR1 KGHSH and CDR2 LQKENI. V lost 5 bases and J lost 3, with 8 bases in between. This CDR3 is built from 13 residues. The CDR3 nucleotides are TGTGCCAGCTCAACGACTAACTACAATGAGCAGTTCTTC. Protein sequence: CASSTTNYNEQFF.

The CDR3 DNA is TGTGCCAGCAGTGAACGACAGGGGAGCGGGCAGCCCCAGCATTTT. It is translated as CASSERQGSGQPQHF. The V call is TRBV6-1, the J call TRBJ1-5, with TRBD1 matching 8 bases. The J segment lost 7 bases and the V segment lost 2 bases, leaving 7 bases of the junction unmatched. The germline V gene encodes CDR1 MNHNS and CDR2 SASEGT. The CDR3 runs 15 residues.

The chain uses TRBV6-6 and TRBJ2-5, with 9 bases identical to TRBD2. Germline values: CDR1 MNHNY, CDR2 SVGAGI (reference sequence). CDR3 length: 14 residues. The J segment lost 2 bases and the V segment lost 10 bases, leaving 8 bases of the junction unmatched. CDR3 residues: CATRTSAIQETQYF. The CDR3 DNA reads TGTGCCACCCGGACTAGCGCCATACAAGAGACCCAGTACTTC.

The V gene is TRBV5-8, the J gene TRBJ1-2; a weak D match, TRBD1 (5 bases). In germline, CDR1 is SGHTS, CDR2 YDEGEE. The CDR3 spans 12 residues. Trimming shortened V by 2 bases and J by 7 bases, and 9 bases separated the two germline ends. CDR3 nucleotide sequence: TGTGCCAGCAGCTTAGGGGTCAGTGGCTACACCTTC. As protein: CASSLGVSGYTF.

This chain joins TRBV6-1 and TRBJ1-2; 7 bases align to TRBD1. Germline assignment: CDR1 MNHNS and CDR2 SASEGT. This CDR3 is 14 amino acids long. J was trimmed by 8 bases and V by 8 bases; bases with no gene match: 14. In DNA form, the CDR3 reads TGTGCCAGCGACAGACAGGGTGGTACAATGGGCTACACCTTC. This translates into CASDRQGGTMGYTF.

The gene calls are TRBV10-3 and TRBJ2-3, with D possibly matching TRBD2 (5 bases). This CDR3 is 16 amino acids long. The V end was cut by 0 bases, the J end by 7 bases, with 17 bases between. Per germline, CDR1 ENHRY and CDR2 SYGVKD. The CDR3 DNA sequence: TGTGCCATCAGTGAGTCGGTTCTAGGACTCTCGTATACGCAGTATTTT. Amino acids: CAISESVLGLSYTQYF.

The chain joins TRBV2 to TRBJ2-4; D may be TRBD1 (6 bases). Germline V CDR1 and CDR2: SNHLY, FYNNEI. The CDR3 contains 13 residues. Trimming shortened V by 8 bases and J by 0 bases, and 8 bases separated the two germline ends. In nucleotides, the CDR3 is TGTGCCAGCCAGGGGTTAGCCAAAAACATTCAGTACTTC. Amino acids: CASQGLAKNIQYF.

The chain joins TRBV7-8 to TRBJ1-6; 10 bases fit TRBD1. With 5 bases clipped from V and 7 bases from J, the junction kept 8 bases outside the gene matches. Germline V gene sequence: CDR1 SGHVS, CDR2 FQNEAQ. The CDR3 runs 16 residues. Here the CDR3 reads CASSLGTGEWNSPLHF. CDR3 sequence (DNA): TGTGCCAGCAGCCTCGGGACAGGGGAGTGGAATTCACCCCTCCACTTT.

The rearrangement joins TRBV2 to TRBJ1-2; D is perhaps TRBD1 (6 bases). The CDR3 totals 15 residues. From germline, CDR1 is SNHLY and CDR2 FYNNEI. Trimming removed 6 bases at V and 1 base at J, with 15 bases between. CDR3 sequence: CASRSDRLRNYGYTF. The CDR3 coding sequence is TGTGCCAGCAGGAGCGACAGGCTTCGTAACTATGGCTACACCTTC.

V and J are TRBV9 and TRBJ2-1; TRBD2 aligns across 9 bases. There are 18 residues in the CDR3. CDR1 is SGDLS and CDR2 is YYNGEE in the germline V gene. J was trimmed by 7 bases and V by 4 bases; bases with no gene match: 18. The CDR3 is CASSSAGTSMEGLNEQFF. The CDR3 nucleotides are TGTGCCAGCAGCTCTGCCGGGACTAGCATGGAGGGTTTGAATGAGCAGTTCTTC.

This sequence joins TRBV5-1 and TRBJ2-2, with a weak D call TRBD2 (6 bases). This CDR3 region has 16 residues. CDR1 is SGHRS and CDR2 is YFSETQ in the germline V gene. Trimming took 4 bases from V and 6 from J, leaving 19 bases between them. CDR3 amino acids: CASSTLGSSVPGELFF. CDR3 DNA sequence: TGCGCCAGCAGCACTTTGGGATCTAGCGTCCCCGGGGAGCTGTTTTTT.

V usage is TRBV9 and J usage is TRBJ2-1, with TRBD2 identical over 15 bases. CDR1 and CDR2 from the germline V gene are SGDLS and YYNGEE. This CDR3 spans 18 amino acids. The junction had 5 bases not matched to a gene; V was cut back by 4 bases and J by 0 bases. CDR3 sequence reads: CASSPGLAGGSSYNEQFF. The CDR3 DNA sequence: TGTGCCAGCAGCCCGGGACTAGCGGGAGGCAGCTCCTACAATGAGCAGTTCTTC.

This sequence joins TRBV18 and TRBJ2-7; TRBD2 is a possible D gene (5 bases). Germline-derived CDR1 and CDR2 are KGHSH and LQKENI. The length of the CDR3 is 14 residues. The V end lost 3 bases, the J end lost 3 bases, and 12 bases lay between the germline ends. In DNA, the CDR3 is TGTGCCAGCTCACCTAGCGAGGGCTACTACGAGCAGTACTTC. It encodes CASSPSEGYYEQYF.

The V and J genes are TRBV5-1 and TRBJ1-6, with 7 bases matching TRBD1. The CDR3 contains 15 residues. V was pared by 6 bases and J by 6 bases, with 9 bases of the junction left unmatched. Germline CDR1 reads SGHRS; CDR2 reads YFSETQ. DNA for the CDR3: TGCGCCAGCACCGGAAGGGACAGACTTAATTCACCCCTCCACTTT. Protein sequence: CASTGRDRLNSPLHF. Together with reference TRBV5-1 and TRBJ1-6, the CDR3 gives the full variable domain: KAGVTQTPRYLIKTRGQQVTLSCSPISGHRSVSWYQQTPGQGLQFLFEYFSETQRNKGNFPGRFSGRQFSNSRSEMNVSTLELGDSALYLCASTGRDRLNSPLHFGNGTRLTVT.

This rearrangement joins TRBV29-1 to TRBJ1-1; D perhaps matches TRBD1 (5 bases). Germline V gene data show CDR1 as SQVTM and CDR2 as ANQGSEA. V lost 6 bases to trimming and J lost 0 bases, with 14 bases between them. The CDR3 is 14 residues long. The CDR3 here is CSVTLPGMNTEAFF. DNA for the CDR3: TGCAGCGTGACTTTGCCAGGGATGAACACTGAAGCTTTCTTT.

The V call is TRBV6-6, the J call TRBJ1-6; weak D call: TRBD1 (5 bases). Trimming cost V 6 bases and J 5 bases, with 11 bases left between them. CDR3 length equals 14 residues. Germline V CDR1 and CDR2: MNHNY, SVGAGI (reference sequence). The CDR3 nucleotides are TGTGCCAGCAGCCCGACAGTTGATAATTCACCCCTCCACTTT. This encodes CASSPTVDNSPLHF.

The chain combines TRBV11-2 with TRBJ1-2; D is perhaps TRBD1 (6 bases). The CDR3 length is 13 residues. Between the trimmed V and J ends, which lost 0 bases and 7 bases, there was a span of 9 bases. The germline V gene has CDR1 SGHAT and CDR2 FQNNGV. CDR3 region: CASSLDQGPGYTF. Written as DNA, the CDR3 is TGTGCCAGCAGCTTAGACCAGGGGCCTGGCTACACCTTC.

The rearrangement links TRBV7-9 to TRBJ2-6; D possibly corresponds to TRBD1 (5 bases). Germline CDR1 SEHNR, CDR2 FQNEAQ (reference sequence). The CDR3 extends over 15 amino acids. The V end lost 5 bases, the J end lost 1 base, and 9 bases lay between the germline ends. CDR3 residues: CASSQTDSGANVLTF. CDR3 sequence (DNA): TGTGCCAGCAGCCAGACAGATTCTGGGGCCAACGTCCTGACTTTC.

The chain links TRBV5-1 to TRBJ2-5; TRBD2 matches at 13 bases. V lost 0 bases and J lost 1; bases outside the gene matches: 3. This CDR3 has 17 amino acids. Looked up from germline, CDR1 is SGHRS and CDR2 is YFSETQ. CDR3 coding DNA: TGCGCCAGCAGCTTGGGGGGGACTAGCGGGATCCAAGAGACCCAGTACTTC. It yields the protein CASSLGGTSGIQETQYF. Supplemented by reference TRBV5-1 and TRBJ2-5, the full variable domain reads KAGVTQTPRYLIKTRGQQVTLSCSPISGHRSVSWYQQTPGQGLQFLFEYFSETQRNKGNFPGRFSGRQFSNSRSEMNVSTLELGDSALYLCASSLGGTSGIQETQYFGPGTRLLVL.

V and J are TRBV19 and TRBJ1-5; 8 nucleotides line up with TRBD1. With V trimmed by 9 bases and J by 7 bases, 8 bases remained unmatched. This CDR3 spans 13 amino acids. Germline V lookup: CDR1 LNHDA, CDR2 SQIVND (reference sequence). Written as DNA, the CDR3 is TGTGCCAGCCTCGAGGACAGGGAACAGCCCCAGCATTTT. Protein product: CASLEDREQPQHF.

This chain connects TRBV30 to TRBJ1-1; maybe TRBD1 (5 bases). Germline CDR1 and CDR2: GTSNPN and SVGIG (reference sequence). V was trimmed by 4 bases and J by 1 base, leaving 10 bases between them. This CDR3 contains 13 residues. In DNA form, the CDR3 reads TGTGCCTGGATAATAGGGGAGAACACTGAAGCTTTCTTT. Translation: CAWIIGENTEAFF.

This chain connects TRBV2 to TRBJ2-2, with TRBD1 matching over 7 bases. Germline V lookup: CDR1 SNHLY, CDR2 FYNNEI. The CDR3 has 14 residues. V lost 10 bases and J lost 6; bases outside the gene matches: 11. CDR3 protein: CAKRRGGASGELFF. CDR3 DNA sequence: TGTGCCAAGCGAAGAGGGGGCGCCTCCGGGGAGCTGTTTTTT.

V usage is TRBV29-1 and J usage is TRBJ1-5; 8 positions match TRBD1. Germline CDR1 reads SQVTM; CDR2 reads ANQGSEA. Trimming cost V 5 bases and J 5 bases; bases outside gene matches: 2. The length of the CDR3 is 12 residues. The CDR3 sequence is CSVIQGDQPQHF. CDR3 DNA sequence: TGCAGCGTTATACAGGGGGATCAGCCCCAGCATTTT.

This chain links TRBV7-9 with TRBJ1-1; D might be TRBD1 (5 bases). The CDR3 is 13 amino acids. Germline CDR1 and CDR2: SEHNR and FQNEAQ (reference sequence). Trimming removed 1 base from V and 5 bases from J, with 8 bases in between. In DNA, the CDR3 is TGTGCCAGCAGCTTAGGGGGCCAGACTGAAGCTTTCTTT. Its translation: CASSLGGQTEAFF.

The genes are TRBV2 and TRBJ1-2; a possible D gene is TRBD1 (6 bases). CDR1 and CDR2 from the germline V gene are SNHLY and FYNNEI. This CDR3 contains 17 residues. Trimming shortened V by 3 bases and J by 3 bases, and 20 bases separated the two germline ends. The chain's CDR3 is CASSEGGGGTTDYGYTF. CDR3 sequence (DNA): TGTGCCAGCAGTGAGGGCGGGGGCGGAACTACGGACTATGGCTACACCTTC.

Note on this clone: Compared with germline, one end of the junction differs, possibly owing to a read error. The chain employs TRBV13 and TRBJ2-1, with 8 bases fitting TRBD2. This CDR3 has 15 residues. Per the germline V gene, CDR1 is PRHDT and CDR2 is FYEKMQ (reference sequence). This CDR3 is CASSPLAGSSNEQFF. Here the CDR3 DNA reads TGTGCCAGCAGCCCATTAGCGGGATCCTCCAATGAGCAGTTCTTC. Complete variable domain (other parts from reference TRBV13 and TRBJ2-1): AAGVIQSPRHLIKEKRETATLKCYPIPRHDTVYWYQQGPGQDPQFLISFYEKMQSDKGSIPDRFSAQQFSDYHSELNMSSLELGDSALYFCASSPLAGSSNEQFFGPGTRLTVL.